One sample yielded the 3 T cell receptor beta chains listed below, sequenced in a study of cytomegalovirus exposure and HLA in healthy donors. A multiplex PCR was run with 60 Vbeta primers and 13 Jbeta primers. Profiling relied on immunoSEQ multiplex PCR, and the TCRdb table lists in-frame clones only, not all of them. This table has over 200,000 clones, approximately 84% appearing once. Sequencing was carried out using PBMCs. The receptor source for this set is a woman in her thirties or forties in good health and CMV-seronegative.

The rearrangement joins TRBV7-8 to TRBJ1-5, with 10 bases matching TRBD1. The V and J ends lost 5 bases and 8 bases, in that order; junction bases with no gene match: 9. Germline V gene sequence: CDR1 SGHVS, CDR2 FQNEAQ. The CDR3 contains 15 residues. The CDR3 region is CASSPGQGPAEPQHF. Written as DNA, the CDR3 is TGTGCCAGCAGCCCGGGACAGGGGCCCGCCGAGCCCCAGCATTTT.

V and J are TRBV5-1 and TRBJ2-7; D possibly corresponds to TRBD1 (6 bases). CDR3 length: 15 residues. CDR1 SGHRS and CDR2 YFSETQ come from the germline V gene. Between the trimmed V and J ends, which lost 7 bases and 0 bases, there was a span of 17 bases. DNA for the CDR3: TGCGCCAGCTGGGATGACAGGTACAGCTCCTACGAGCAGTACTTC. Translated, it gives CASWDDRYSSYEQYF.

The chain combines TRBV6-5 with TRBJ2-3; 14 bases agree with TRBD2. Germline V gives CDR1 MNHEY, CDR2 SVGAGI. Trimming removed 3 bases from V and 14 bases from J; junction bases left unmatched: 7. The CDR3 runs to 14 residues. The CDR3 is CASSYGLAGGIRYF. The DNA for the CDR3 is TGTGCCAGCAGTTATGGACTAGCGGGGGGAATTCGGTATTTT.